These T cell receptor beta chains were read from a single sample in a study of control samples from healthy donors and cancer patients. TCRdb keeps only in-frame clones here, not all; method: immunoSEQ multiplex PCR. The table includes some 95,000 clones, approximately 81% detected once. Sequenced input: blood. The receptors come from a woman aged 25 to 45 in good health. Both conserved end residues are part of each CDR3. D genes are given only for firm matches. Size is omitted from some rows. Given values are once, few, many or a class for expanded clones.

J gene	CDR3 length	V gene	D gene	clone size	CDR3 DNA	CDR3 protein
TRBJ2-2	14	TRBV7-6	.	once	TGTGCCGGGCTCGGTGCCTCGAACACCGGGGAGCTGTTTTTT	CAGLGASNTGELFF
TRBJ1-5	15	TRBV2	.	.	TGTGCCAGCAGTGACATGGCAGGGGTCAATCAGCCCCAGCATTTT	CASSDMAGVNQPQHF
TRBJ2-3	14	TRBV5-1	.	few	TGCGCCAGCAGCCGGACTCGTAATCCAGATACGCAGTATTTT	CASSRTRNPDTQYF
TRBJ1-4	14	TRBV5-1	.	.	TGCGCCAGCAGTGTGGTTCAGGGTGGGGAAAAACTGTTTTTT	CASSVVQGGEKLFF
TRBJ2-7	14	TRBV5-1	.	.	TGCGCCAGCAGCTCACTGGACAGTTCCTACGAGCAGTACTTC	CASSSLDSSYEQYF
TRBJ2-5	13	TRBV29-1	TRBD1	.	TGCAGCGCCTCAGGGGGCTCCCAAGAGACCCAGTACTTC	CSASGGSQETQYF
TRBJ1-3	14	TRBV2	.	.	TGTGCCAGCAGTACCCTAGGACTTGGAAACACCATATATTTT	CASSTLGLGNTIYF
TRBJ2-7	15	TRBV5-6	.	.	TGTGCCAGCAGCTCACTAGGGACGGGTTCCTACGAGCAGTACTTC	CASSSLGTGSYEQYF
TRBJ2-2	14	TRBV12-5	.	.	TGTGCTAGTGGTTGGGCCGCAGGGGCCGGGGAGCTGTTTTTT	CASGWAAGAGELFF
TRBJ2-5	12	TRBV5-6	.	.	TGTGCCAGCAGCTTTGAAGGAGGGACCCAGTACTTC	CASSFEGGTQYF
TRBJ2-5	15	TRBV19	.	.	TGTGCCAGTACCCCCGGGACACTCGGAGGAGAGACCCAGTACTTC	CASTPGTLGGETQYF
TRBJ2-1	16	TRBV4-2	.	.	TGTGCCAGCAGCCAGACCTCTAGAGGGGGGGTTCCTGAGCAGTTCTTC	CASSQTSRGGVPEQFF
TRBJ2-6	16	TRBV7-6	.	.	TGTGCCAGCAGCTTAGGGGCCCGAGCTGGGGCCAACGTCCTGACTTTC	CASSLGARAGANVLTF
TRBJ2-1	17	TRBV2	.	.	TGTGCCAGCAGCACCCAGTCAGGGACAAATAGGTTCGATGAGCAGTTCTTC	CASSTQSGTNRFDEQFF
TRBJ1-1	13	TRBV19	.	.	TGTGCCAGTAGTACAGGGTGGATGACTGAAGCTTTCTTT	CASSTGWMTEAFF
TRBJ2-7	15	TRBV7-2	TRBD1	once	TGTGCCAGCAGCAACGGCGGGACAGGGGGTTACGAGCAGTACTTC	CASSNGGTGGYEQYF
TRBJ2-3	12	TRBV6-5	TRBD2	.	TGTGCCAGCCGAGCGGGGGCAGATACGCAGTATTTT	CASRAGADTQYF
TRBJ2-5	15	TRBV5-1	.	.	TGCGCCAGCAGCTTGGGGGGACTCCTTTTGGGGTCCCAGTACTTC	CASSLGGLLLGSQYF
TRBJ2-2	16	TRBV6-6	.	.	TGTGCCAGCAGTTCCGGACTCTTCGCGAACACCGGGGAGCTGTTTTTT	CASSSGLFANTGELFF
TRBJ2-2	17	TRBV5-1	TRBD2	.	TGCGCCAGCACCCACCGCGGGAGCGGGAGGAACACCGGGGAGCTGTTTTTT	CASTHRGSGRNTGELFF
TRBJ2-1	14	TRBV6-5	.	.	TGTGCCAGCAGTTACTCGGACAGCTACAATGAGCAGTTCTTC	CASSYSDSYNEQFF
TRBJ1-2	13	TRBV6-5	.	.	TGTGCCAGCACCCGGGACGGAAACTATGGCTACACCTTC	CASTRDGNYGYTF
TRBJ1-2	17	TRBV7-8	.	.	TGTGCCAGCAGCCCGGGGGCGACGGGTCTTTTAGACTATGGCTACACCTTC	CASSPGATGLLDYGYTF
TRBJ2-5	11	TRBV7-9	.	.	TGTGCCAGCAGCTTGAAAGAGACCCAGTACTTC	CASSLKETQYF
TRBJ1-5	15	TRBV4-3	.	.	TGCGCCAGCAGCCAAGATTTTCGGTTGGGTCAGCCCCAGCATTTT	CASSQDFRLGQPQHF
TRBJ2-5	13	TRBV2	.	.	TGTGCCAGCAGTGTTCGGGGGGCGGAGACCCAGTACTTC	CASSVRGAETQYF
TRBJ2-2	13	TRBV7-7	.	.	TGTGCTAGCAGCCCCGGGACATCAGGGGAGCTGTTTTTT	CASSPGTSGELFF
TRBJ1-1	15	TRBV30	.	few	TGTGCCTGGAGTTCCTACAGCGGCAGGCGGACTGAAGCTTTCTTT	CAWSSYSGRRTEAFF
TRBJ1-5	12	TRBV5-6	.	few	TGTGCCAGCAGCTTCCGGGGTCAGCCCCAGCATTTT	CASSFRGQPQHF
TRBJ2-7	14	TRBV5-4	.	few	TGTGCCAGCAGCTTCGACCCAGGTGCCTACGAGCAGTACTTC	CASSFDPGAYEQYF
TRBJ2-2	13	TRBV2	.	few	TGTGCCAGCAGTGAATCGAACACCGGGGAGCTGTTTTTT	CASSESNTGELFF
TRBJ1-2	16	TRBV7-9	TRBD1	once	TGTGCCAGCAGACAAGAACAAGCAGGGGGTGGATCGCGCTACACCTTC	CASRQEQAGGGSRYTF
TRBJ1-6	14	TRBV9	.	.	TGTGCCAGCAGCGTAGATGCTACTAATTCACCCCTCCACTTT	CASSVDATNSPLHF
TRBJ1-1	14	TRBV3-1/TRBV3-2	TRBD1	.	TGTGCCAGCAGCTACCCGACAGGGAGACCTGAAGCTTTCTTT	CASSYPTGRPEAFF
TRBJ2-7	12	TRBV18	.	.	TGTGCCAGCTCACCGAATATGCGCGAGCAGTACTTC	CASSPNMREQYF
TRBJ1-3	16	TRBV5-4	.	once	TGTGCCAGCAGCTTGGGGGCAGCTTTCTCTGGAAACACCATATATTTT	CASSLGAAFSGNTIYF
TRBJ1-2	13	TRBV5-1	TRBD1	.	TGCGCCAGCAGGAGGGACAGGGGACGGGGCTACACCTTC	CASRRDRGRGYTF
TRBJ1-5	13	TRBV12-5	.	.	TGTGCTAGTGGTCACCAGGGGTATCAGCCCCAGCATTTT	CASGHQGYQPQHF
TRBJ2-1	15	TRBV14	.	.	TGTGCCAGCAGCCAAGGGGGGGTGTCCTACAATGAGCAGTTCTTC	CASSQGGVSYNEQFF
TRBJ2-1	15	TRBV11-2	.	few	TGTGCCAGCAGCTTAGGTGTGTTGGGCGGGCGAGAGCAGTTCTTC	CASSLGVLGGREQFF
TRBJ2-1	13	TRBV6-2/TRBV6-3	.	few	TGTGCCAGCAGTCCCGGACGGGTATCGGTGCAGTTCTTC	CASSPGRVSVQFF
TRBJ2-1	16	TRBV7-2	TRBD2	.	TGTGCCAGCAGCTTAGGTCTAGCGGGGGGGCTAAGTGAGCAGTTCTTC	CASSLGLAGGLSEQFF
TRBJ2-3	14	TRBV19	TRBD1	.	TGTGCCAGTAGTGTGACAGGGACAGCAGATACGCAGTATTTT	CASSVTGTADTQYF
TRBJ1-6	17	TRBV19	.	.	TGTGCCAGTAGTAGTCCCGGGACAACCTCTGGGGTTTCACCCCTCCACTTT	CASSSPGTTSGVSPLHF
TRBJ1-4	17	TRBV30	.	.	TGTGCCTGGAGGACCCGGGACCCGGTTTCAACTAATGAAAAACTGTTTTTT	CAWRTRDPVSTNEKLFF
TRBJ1-2	15	TRBV6-6	.	.	TGTGCCAGCAAATATAATTCCGGGACGGACTATGGCTACACCTTC	CASKYNSGTDYGYTF
TRBJ2-7	12	TRBV7-9	.	few	TGTGCCAGCAGTTCAGGGTTCGACGAGCAGTACTTC	CASSSGFDEQYF
TRBJ2-7	14	TRBV6-5	.	.	TGTGCCAGCAGTACCACCGGCAGTTCCTACGAGCAGTACTTC	CASSTTGSSYEQYF
TRBJ2-3	13	TRBV19	.	.	TGTGCCAGTAGTACGGGGGGCACAGATACGCAGTATTTT	CASSTGGTDTQYF
TRBJ2-1	16	TRBV5-5	TRBD2	.	TGTGCCAGCAGCTTGGCCGGGACTAGCGGTTACAATGAGCAGTTCTTC	CASSLAGTSGYNEQFF
TRBJ1-1	12	TRBV5-1	TRBD1	.	TGCGCCAGCACCAGGGGGACCGATGAAGCTTTCTTT	CASTRGTDEAFF
TRBJ2-5	13	TRBV7-2	.	.	TGTGCCAGCAGCTTACCAGCTCTAGAGACCCAGTACTTC	CASSLPALETQYF
TRBJ1-2	15	TRBV24-1	.	.	TGTGCCACCAGTGATTTGATCGGCCGCCTCGCAGGCTACACCTTC	CATSDLIGRLAGYTF
TRBJ2-2	12	TRBV6-6	.	.	TGTGCCTCTCTAGGGGATACCGGGGAGCTGTTTTTT	CASLGDTGELFF